The 11 T cell receptor beta chains reported below all come from one sample, sequenced in a study of CD8 T cells in ankylosing spondylitis. TCRdb re-analysed the 5' RACE reads in MiXCR, keeping a single row per CDR3 protein. The data show about 220,000 distinct CDR3 sequences, 8% to 11% seen once. The sequenced material came from blood, either unsorted or a sorted T cell fraction (not recorded which). The receptors stem from a male donor with ankylosing spondylitis or in good health (not recorded which).

This clonotype was detected ten times or more. This chain uses TRBV5-1 with TRBJ2-7; D not resolved. Between the trimmed V and J ends, which lost 2 bases and 0 bases, there was a span of 9 bases. The CDR3 is made up of 14 amino acids. Germline V lookup: CDR1 SGHRS, CDR2 YFSETQ. The CDR3 region is CASSFGESSYEQYF. The CDR3 DNA follows: TGCGCCAGCAGCTTCGGCGAAAGCTCCTACGAGCAGTACTTC.

This clonotype was seen many times. The chain employs TRBV12-3 or TRBV12-4 and TRBJ1-2; the D is unclear. This CDR3 has 16 residues. Trimming took 7 bases from V and 5 from J, leaving 23 bases between them. The CDR3 bases are TGTGCCAGCAATTCCTGGGGAGGGCGTTTCCTATATGGCTACACCTTC. Protein product: CASNSWGGRFLYGYTF.

This clonotype was seen at least ten times. The rearrangement links TRBV12-3 or TRBV12-4 to TRBJ1-1; 7 bases are shared with TRBD1. The CDR3 is 14 residues long. V trimming: 6 bases; J trimming: 5 bases; junction bases outside the gene matches: 9. The CDR3 loop is CASSSTKGATEAFF. In nucleotides, the CDR3 is TGTGCCAGCAGCTCCACGAAGGGGGCAACTGAAGCTTTCTTT.

CDR3 coding DNA: TGTGCCAGCAGTTTACCGGGGTACAATGAGCAGTTCTTC. Its translation: CASSLPGYNEQFF. The V call is TRBV12-3 or TRBV12-4, the J call TRBJ2-1; D might be TRBD2 (5 bases). The CDR3 spans 13 residues. Trimming cost V 2 bases and J 4 bases, with 6 bases left between them.

This clonotype was counted many times. V and J are TRBV7-3 and TRBJ1-1; D is undetermined. V dropped 0 bases and J dropped 8 bases, with 16 bases sitting between them. In germline, CDR1 is SGHTA, CDR2 FQGTGA. The CDR3 covers 15 residues. As DNA, the CDR3 is TGTGCCAGCAGCTTAACGGCAGGTCGCACATCAGAAGCTTTCTTT. Protein sequence: CASSLTAGRTSEAFF.

This clonotype was picked up many times. The rearrangement joins TRBV7-6 to TRBJ2-3, with unresolved D. Per the germline V gene, CDR1 is SGHVS and CDR2 is FNYEAQ. The CDR3 runs 14 residues. Deletions cut 6 bases from V and 0 bases from J, with 10 bases between. The CDR3 here is CASSRTGSTDTQYF. The CDR3 DNA sequence: TGTGCCAGCAGTCGCACCGGGAGCACAGATACGCAGTATTTT.

The table lists this clonotype with many counts. The genes are TRBV5-1 and TRBJ2-1; D perhaps matches TRBD2 (6 bases). The CDR3 covers 15 residues. Between the trimmed V and J ends, which lost 0 bases and 4 bases, there was a span of 11 bases. Germline CDR1 and CDR2: SGHRS and YFSETQ. The CDR3 bases are TGCGCCAGCAGCTTGGTTGCGGGGCCTTACAATGAGCAGTTCTTC. Protein sequence: CASSLVAGPYNEQFF.

This clonotype was observed at least ten times. The rearrangement uses TRBV7-2 and TRBJ2-3; possible D gene TRBD2, 5 bases. V was pared by 4 bases and J by 7 bases, with 24 bases between. Germline CDR1 reads SGHTA; CDR2 reads FQGNSA. CDR3 length equals 17 residues. The CDR3 reads CASSSNIVGTTGNTQYF. Written as DNA, the CDR3 is TGTGCCAGCAGCTCAAACATAGTTGGCACCACCGGGAATACGCAGTATTTT. Full variable domain (missing parts from reference TRBV7-2 and TRBJ2-3): GAGVSQSPSNKVTEKGKDVELRCDPISGHTALYWYRQSLGQGLEFLIYFQGNSAPDKSGLPSDRFSAERTGGSVSTLTIQRTQQEDSAVYLCASSSNIVGTTGNTQYFGPGTRLTVL.

The chain joins TRBV15 to TRBJ1-3, with D unclear. The V end was cut by 0 bases, the J end by 3 bases, with 6 bases between. Germline loops: CDR1 LNHNV, CDR2 YYDKDF (reference sequence). CDR3 length: 14 residues. DNA for the CDR3: TGTGCCACCAGCAGAGACCGGGGTGGAAACACCATATATTTT. Its protein is CATSRDRGGNTIYF.

In its sample, this clonotype was seen many times. The CDR3 coding sequence is TGCGCCAGCAGCTTGGGAGGAGGGGGAAGTACTGAAGCTTTCTTT. It translates to CASSLGGGGSTEAFF. The genes are TRBV5-1 and TRBJ1-1, with D perhaps matching TRBD1 (6 bases). This CDR3 is 15 amino acids long. Looked up from germline, CDR1 is SGHRS and CDR2 is YFSETQ. Trimming stripped 0 bases from V and 5 bases from J, with 14 bases between.

This clonotype showed up just a few times. The rearrangement joins TRBV20-1 to TRBJ2-3; 8 bases align to TRBD2. This CDR3 is 15 amino acids long. J gave up 7 bases and V 0 bases, and 9 bases lay outside the gene matches. CDR1 DFQATT and CDR2 SNEGSKA come from the germline V gene (reference sequence). The CDR3 here is CSARDGAGGANTQYF. CDR3 bases: TGCAGTGCTAGAGATGGGGCCGGGGGGGCGAATACGCAGTATTTT.